This entry concerns a single T cell receptor (beta chain). This record comes from a study of T cells in Graves' hyperthyroidism and ophthalmopathy. This CDR3 has 16 residues. CDR1 is DFQATT and CDR2 is SNEGSKA in the germline V gene (reference sequence). The J segment lost 4 bases and the V segment lost 2 bases, leaving 11 bases of the junction unmatched. There were TCR beta CDR3 regions amplified from RNA transcripts. TCR CDR3 underwent first-round RT-PCR with the HTBI primer set. TCRdb re-derived calls from the multiplex PCR reads in MiXCR, one entry per CDR3 protein. The sample has approximately 610,000 distinct CDR3 sequences; roughly a sixth are singletons.

The receptor comes from a woman aged 18-29 years with Graves' hyperthyroidism. Sequenced sample: blood. This chain joins TRBV20-1 and TRBJ2-7; 10 positions match TRBD2. Here the CDR3 reads CSARSPVASGSYEQYF. The CDR3 DNA sequence: TGCAGTGCTAGATCCCCCGTCGCTAGCGGGAGTTACGAGCAGTACTTC.